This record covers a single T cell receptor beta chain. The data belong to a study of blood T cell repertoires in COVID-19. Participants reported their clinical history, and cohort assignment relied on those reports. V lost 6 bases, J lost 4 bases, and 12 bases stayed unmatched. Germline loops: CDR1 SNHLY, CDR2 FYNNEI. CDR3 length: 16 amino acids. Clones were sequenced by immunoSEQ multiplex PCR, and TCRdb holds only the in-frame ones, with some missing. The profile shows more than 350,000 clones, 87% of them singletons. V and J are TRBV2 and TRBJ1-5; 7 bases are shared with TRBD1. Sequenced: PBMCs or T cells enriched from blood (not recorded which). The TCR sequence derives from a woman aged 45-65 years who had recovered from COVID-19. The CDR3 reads CASRANRGLTNQPQHF. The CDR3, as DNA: TGTGCCAGCAGGGCAAACAGGGGCCTAACTAATCAGCCCCAGCATTTT. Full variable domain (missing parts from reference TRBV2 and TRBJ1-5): EPEVTQTPSHQVTQMGQEVILRCVPISNHLYFYWYRQILGQKVEFLVSFYNNEISEKSEIFDDQFSVERPDGSNFTLKIRSTKLEDSAMYFCASRANRGLTNQPQHFGDGTRLSIL.